The clone carrying this TCR beta chain was seen once. Time point of the sample: pretreatment peripheral blood. This specimen belongs to a study of PD-L1 blockade in urothelial cancer. Study-wide context: Atezolizumab (1,200 mg intravenously every 3 weeks) began in about 2014 for patients. Most of the roughly 29 patients were men whose urothelial cancer was bladder-origin.

Germline V gene data show CDR1 as MNHEY and CDR2 as SMNVEV (reference sequence). V dropped 2 bases and J dropped 7 bases, with 14 bases sitting between them. The CDR3 contains 14 residues. The repertoire was sequenced with immunoSEQ multiplex PCR; TCRdb's copy has only in-frame clones and lacks some. The sample holds tens of thousands of clones, around 81% seen once. The material was PBMCs, obtained around atezolizumab (anti-PD-L1) treatment. This rearrangement joins TRBV27 to TRBJ1-2; D possibly corresponds to TRBD1 (6 bases). This receptor was identified in a man aged 65 to 85 with urothelial cancer. For the CDR3, the DNA is TGTGCCAGCAGTTTAGGGTACGGACAGACTGGCTACACCTTC. This encodes CASSLGYGQTGYTF.